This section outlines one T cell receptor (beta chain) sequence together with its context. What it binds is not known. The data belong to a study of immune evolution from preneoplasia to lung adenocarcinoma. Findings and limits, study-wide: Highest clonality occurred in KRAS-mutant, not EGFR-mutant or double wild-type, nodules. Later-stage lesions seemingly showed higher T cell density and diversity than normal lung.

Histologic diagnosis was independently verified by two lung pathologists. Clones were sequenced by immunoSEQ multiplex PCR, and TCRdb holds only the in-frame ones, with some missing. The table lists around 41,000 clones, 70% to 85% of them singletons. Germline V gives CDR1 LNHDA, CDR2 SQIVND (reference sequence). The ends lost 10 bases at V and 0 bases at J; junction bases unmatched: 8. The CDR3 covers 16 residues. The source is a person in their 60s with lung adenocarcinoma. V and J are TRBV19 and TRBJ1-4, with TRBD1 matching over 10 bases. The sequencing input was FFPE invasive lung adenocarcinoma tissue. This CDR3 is CATTRTGGATNEKLFF. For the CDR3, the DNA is TGTGCCACAACCCGGACAGGGGGTGCAACTAATGAAAAACTGTTTTTT.